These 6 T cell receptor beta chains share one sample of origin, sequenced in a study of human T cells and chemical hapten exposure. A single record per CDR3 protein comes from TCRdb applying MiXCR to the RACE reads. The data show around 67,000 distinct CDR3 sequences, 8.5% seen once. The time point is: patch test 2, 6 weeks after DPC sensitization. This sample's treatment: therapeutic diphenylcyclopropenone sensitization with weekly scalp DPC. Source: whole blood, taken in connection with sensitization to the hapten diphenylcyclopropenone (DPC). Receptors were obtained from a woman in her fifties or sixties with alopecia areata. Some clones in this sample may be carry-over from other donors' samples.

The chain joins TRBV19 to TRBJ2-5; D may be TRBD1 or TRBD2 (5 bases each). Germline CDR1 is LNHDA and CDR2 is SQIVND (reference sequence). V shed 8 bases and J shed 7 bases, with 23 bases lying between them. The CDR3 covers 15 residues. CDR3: CASRPGPTRDGTQYF. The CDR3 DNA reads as TGTGCCAGTCGCCCGGGACCGACTCGGGATGGGACCCAGTACTTC.

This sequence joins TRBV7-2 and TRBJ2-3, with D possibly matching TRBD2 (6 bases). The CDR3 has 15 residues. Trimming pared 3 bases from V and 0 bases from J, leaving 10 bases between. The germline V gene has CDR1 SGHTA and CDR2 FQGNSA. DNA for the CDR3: TGTGCCAGCAGCTTGGGCGGGACTAGCACAGATACGCAGTATTTT. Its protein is CASSLGGTSTDTQYF. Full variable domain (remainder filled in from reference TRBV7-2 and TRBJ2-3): GAGVSQSPSNKVTEKGKDVELRCDPISGHTALYWYRQSLGQGLEFLIYFQGNSAPDKSGLPSDRFSAERTGGSVSTLTIQRTQQEDSAVYLCASSLGGTSTDTQYFGPGTRLTVL.

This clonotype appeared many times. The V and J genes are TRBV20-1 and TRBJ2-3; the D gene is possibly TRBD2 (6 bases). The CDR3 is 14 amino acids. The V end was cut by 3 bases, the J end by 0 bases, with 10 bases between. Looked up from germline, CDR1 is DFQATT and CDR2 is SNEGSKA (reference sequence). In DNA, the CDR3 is TGCAGTGCTAGCGGGAGTAGAAGCACAGATACGCAGTATTTT. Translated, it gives CSASGSRSTDTQYF.

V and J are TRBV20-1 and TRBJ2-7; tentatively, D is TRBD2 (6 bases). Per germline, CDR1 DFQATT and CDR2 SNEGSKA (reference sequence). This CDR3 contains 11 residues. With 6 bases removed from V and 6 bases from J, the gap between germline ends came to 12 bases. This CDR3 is CSAKRVTEQYF. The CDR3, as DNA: TGCAGTGCCAAGCGGGTTACCGAGCAGTACTTC.

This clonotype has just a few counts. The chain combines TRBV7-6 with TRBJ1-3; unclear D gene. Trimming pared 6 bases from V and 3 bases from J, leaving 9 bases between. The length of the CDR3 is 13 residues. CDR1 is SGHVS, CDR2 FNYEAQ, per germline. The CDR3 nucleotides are TGTGCCAGCAGTTACCAGAATGGAAACACCATATATTTT. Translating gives CASSYQNGNTIYF.

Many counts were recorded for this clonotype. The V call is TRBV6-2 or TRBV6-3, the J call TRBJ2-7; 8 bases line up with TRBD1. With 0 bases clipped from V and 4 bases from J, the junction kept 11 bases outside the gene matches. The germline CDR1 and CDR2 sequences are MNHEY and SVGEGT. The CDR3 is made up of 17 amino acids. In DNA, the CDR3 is TGTGCCAGCAGTTACTCGTTCGGGTTCACAGGGGGGTACGAGCAGTACTTC. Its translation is CASSYSFGFTGGYEQYF.